What follows are 9 T cell receptor beta chains derived from one specimen sequenced in a study of T-cell reconstitution after alpha-beta-depleted transplantation in children. The TCRbeta library was prepared with unique molecular identifiers. TCRdb reprocessed the PCR reads with MiXCR, giving one entry per CDR3 protein. The sample has 350,000 to 450,000 distinct CDR3 sequences; roughly 14% are singletons. This specimen consisted of PBMCs, obtained from the stem cell graft. Source of these receptors: a human donor who donated a stem cell graft to a child with Fanconi anemia.

The J gene is TRBJ2-3, the V gene TRBV9; D ambiguous. CDR3 length: 16 amino acids. The V end lost 4 bases, the J end lost 0 bases, and 15 bases lay between the germline ends. The V gene's germline CDR1 is SGDLS and CDR2 YYNGEE. CDR3 DNA sequence: TGTGCCAGCAGCCCTCGGACGTACTCTAGCACAGATACGCAGTATTTT. Translated: CASSPRTYSSTDTQYF.

This sequence joins TRBV3-1 and TRBJ2-4; unclear D gene. From germline, CDR1 is LGHDT and CDR2 YNNKEL (reference sequence). V shed 1 base and J shed 0 bases, with 16 bases lying between them. CDR3 length: 18 amino acids. CDR3 coding DNA: TGTGCCAGCAGCCAAGCAGATGTAAGACCTCTAGCCAAAAACATTCAGTACTTC. Amino acid sequence: CASSQADVRPLAKNIQYF.

The chain carries TRBV2 and TRBJ2-2; TRBD1 might be the D (7 bases). The germline V gene has CDR1 SNHLY and CDR2 FYNNEI. The CDR3 covers 15 residues. V was cut by 4 bases and J by 2 bases, with 11 bases left in between. The CDR3, as DNA: TGTGCCAGCAGTGTTGGAGGGGGCAACACCGGGGAGCTGTTTTTT. Protein: CASSVGGGNTGELFF.

This clonotype was observed a few times. The chain joins TRBV29-1 to TRBJ2-5; no reliable D call. Trimming removed 2 bases at V and 9 bases at J, with 13 bases between. The CDR3 spans 12 residues. Germline-derived CDR1 and CDR2 are SQVTM and ANQGSEA. This CDR3 reads CSVETQGWAQYF. The CDR3 coding sequence is TGCAGCGTTGAAACGCAAGGCTGGGCCCAGTACTTC.

The sample holds many counts of this clonotype. CDR3 in amino acids: CASSLKGPPGGELFF. As DNA, the CDR3 is TGCGCCAGCAGCTTAAAGGGACCTCCCGGCGGGGAGCTGTTTTTT. The V gene is TRBV5-1, the J gene TRBJ2-2; the D call may be TRBD1 or TRBD2 (5 bases each). V was cut by 2 bases and J by 7 bases, with 15 bases left in between. CDR1 is SGHRS, CDR2 YFSETQ, per germline. The CDR3 sequence is 15 residues long.

This sequence joins TRBV12-3 or TRBV12-4 and TRBJ2-3; D is possibly TRBD2 (5 bases). Trimming cost V 7 bases and J 2 bases, with 16 bases left between them. CDR3 length: 15 amino acids. CDR3 region: CASTPRGVFTDTQYF. As DNA, the CDR3 is TGTGCCAGCACCCCACGGGGAGTTTTCACAGATACGCAGTATTTT.

V gene TRBV20-1 combines with J gene TRBJ1-1; maybe TRBD1 (5 bases). V was clipped by 3 bases and J by 0 bases, with 8 bases between them. This CDR3 contains 13 residues. Germline V CDR1 and CDR2: DFQATT, SNEGSKA (reference sequence). The CDR3 DNA is TGCAGTGCTAGGGGGACCATGAACACTGAAGCTTTCTTT. Its translation is CSARGTMNTEAFF.

This clonotype was found a few times. V usage is TRBV6-5 and J usage is TRBJ1-1; TRBD1 agrees at 7 bases. CDR3 length equals 16 residues. V trimming: 5 bases; J trimming: 2 bases; junction bases outside the gene matches: 11. Germline CDR1 MNHEY, CDR2 SVGAGI. The CDR3 DNA follows: TGTGCCAGCAGTCACGATGTCGGGACAGCAAACACTGAAGCTTTCTTT. Its protein product is CASSHDVGTANTEAFF.

The chain carries TRBV10-3 and TRBJ1-6; 7 bases are a match to TRBD1. V shed 2 bases and J 7 bases; nucleotides not matched to a gene: 14. CDR1 and CDR2 (germline): ENHRY, SYGVKD. This CDR3 region has 18 residues. The CDR3 DNA reads TGTGCCATCAGTGAGAGAAGGGGGCACGGAGAGGGCAATTCACCCCTCCACTTT. Amino acids: CAISERRGHGEGNSPLHF.